Included here is one TCR beta chain sequence, with context. This sample is part of a study of blood T cell repertoires in COVID-19. Data came from immunoSEQ multiplex PCR; TCRdb stores just in-frame clones and leaves some out. The sample contains about 150,000 clones, around 79% of which appear only once. Seattle enrolled patients during active infection and tracked them longitudinally. Trimming removed 5 bases from V and 4 bases from J; junction bases left unmatched: 17. CDR3 size: 18 residues. From germline, CDR1 is SGHTA and CDR2 FQGNSA. The chain combines TRBV7-2 with TRBJ1-2, with 9 bases identical to TRBD1. The sequence was obtained from a woman aged 70-85 years with COVID-19, enrolled during active disease. Sequenced material: peripheral blood. The CDR3 DNA reads as TGTGCCAGCAGCCCCCCTCCCGCCTACAGGGGGCGCAGCTATGGCTACACCTTC. Its protein product is CASSPPPAYRGRSYGYTF.